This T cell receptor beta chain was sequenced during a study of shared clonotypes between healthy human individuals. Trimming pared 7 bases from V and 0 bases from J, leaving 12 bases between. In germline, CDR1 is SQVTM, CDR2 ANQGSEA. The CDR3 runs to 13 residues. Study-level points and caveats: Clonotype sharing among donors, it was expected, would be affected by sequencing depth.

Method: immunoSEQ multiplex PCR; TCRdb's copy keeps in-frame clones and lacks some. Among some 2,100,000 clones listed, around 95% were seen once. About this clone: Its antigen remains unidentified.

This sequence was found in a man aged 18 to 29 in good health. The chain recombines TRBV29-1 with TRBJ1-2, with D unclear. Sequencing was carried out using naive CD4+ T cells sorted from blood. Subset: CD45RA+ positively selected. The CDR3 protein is CSAAEGPNYGYTF. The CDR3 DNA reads TGCAGCGCGGCGGAGGGTCCTAACTATGGCTACACCTTC. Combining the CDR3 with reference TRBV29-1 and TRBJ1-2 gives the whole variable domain SAVISQKPSRDICQRGTSLTIQCQVDSQVTMMFWYRQQPGQSLTLIATANQGSEATYESGFVIDKFPISRPNLTFSTLTVSNMSPEDSSIYLCSAAEGPNYGYTFGSGTRLTVV.